Listed here are 10 T cell receptor beta chains from one sample, sequenced in a study of shared clonotypes between healthy human individuals. The method was immunoSEQ multiplex PCR; TCRdb's version includes in-frame clones alone and lacks a portion of them. The table records 950,000 to 1,300,000 clones, roughly 80% of them present only once. The sequenced sample consisted of memory CD4+ T cells sorted from blood. Sample subset: CD45RA-negative fraction. These receptors all stem from a man younger than 35 in good health.

The rearrangement joins TRBV1 to TRBJ2-5. TRBV1 is assigned pseudogene status. This CDR3 region has 16 residues. For the CDR3, the DNA is TGCACCAGCATCCCTGCCACCCAGGGACGAAGAAAGACCCAGTACTTC. Encoded protein: CTSIPATQGRRKTQYF.

Turning to this clone: Its ends do not fully match the called genes, so a read error is possible. The rearrangement links TRBV2 to TRBJ2-5; 8 bases agree with TRBD1. This CDR3 is 14 amino acids long. CDR1 and CDR2 (germline): SNHLY, FYNNEI. The CDR3 nucleotides read TGCGCCAGCAGCGAGGACAGGGCGGAAGAGACCCAGTACTTC. Its translation is CASSEDRAEETQYF.

The rearrangement joins TRBV5-1 to TRBJ2-5; no definite D call. The CDR3 contains 15 residues. Trimming cost V 5 bases and J 2 bases, with 16 bases left between them. CDR1 is SGHRS, CDR2 YFSETQ, per germline. CDR3 nucleotide sequence: TGCGCCAGCAGACAAACCTCGAGAGCTCAAGAGACCCAGTACTTC. Amino acid sequence: CASRQTSRAQETQYF.

The rearrangement uses TRBV2 and TRBJ2-6; TRBD2 matches 7 bases. CDR1 SNHLY and CDR2 FYNNEI come from the germline V gene. The CDR3 is made up of 17 amino acids. Trimming took 8 bases from V and 1 from J; bases not matched to a gene: 11. DNA of the CDR3: TGTGCCAGCTCTCGGGGCGGGGGAGTGTCTGGGGCCAACGTCCTGACTTTC. Its protein is CASSRGGGVSGANVLTF. The full variable domain, with the rest looked up from reference TRBV2 and TRBJ2-6, is EPEVTQTPSHQVTQMGQEVILRCVPISNHLYFYWYRQILGQKVEFLVSFYNNEISEKSEIFDDQFSVERPDGSNFTLKIRSTKLEDSAMYFCASSRGGGVSGANVLTFGAGSRLTVL.

The rearrangement joins TRBV19 to TRBJ1-5; D may be TRBD1 (5 bases). The CDR3 is made up of 15 amino acids. Deletions cut 5 bases from V and 3 bases from J, with 14 bases between. Germline CDR1 is LNHDA and CDR2 is SQIVND (reference sequence). The chain's CDR3 is CASSPPRANNQPQHF. The CDR3 bases are TGTGCCAGTAGTCCCCCCAGGGCGAACAATCAGCCCCAGCATTTT.

The rearrangement uses TRBV5-4 and TRBJ2-4; TRBD1 matches 8 bases. This CDR3 is built from 13 residues. V shed 3 bases and J 7 bases; nucleotides not matched to a gene: 3. Germline assignment: CDR1 SGHNT and CDR2 YYREEE (reference sequence). CDR3 coding DNA: TGTGCCAGCAGCTATAACAGGGGGAACATTCAGTACTTC. Translating it yields CASSYNRGNIQYF.

This chain uses TRBV28 with TRBJ2-2; D unclear. This CDR3 region has 13 residues. Trimming took off 5 bases at V and 5 bases at J, with 9 bases between the two ends. The germline V gene encodes CDR1 MDHEN and CDR2 SYDVKM. The DNA for the CDR3 is TGTGCCAGCAGTCATACTTCTACCGGGGAGCTGTTTTTT. Its translation: CASSHTSTGELFF.

The chain combines TRBV29-1 with TRBJ2-2; 16 nucleotides agree with TRBD2. The CDR3 is 17 amino acids. V trimming: 4 bases; J trimming: 5 bases; junction bases outside the gene matches: 7. Germline assignment: CDR1 SQVTM and CDR2 ANQGSEA. The DNA of the CDR3 is TGCAGCGTTGCCGGGACTAGCGGGAGGGCCGGAACCGGGGAGCTGTTTTTT. This codes for CSVAGTSGRAGTGELFF.

The chain joins TRBV7-2 to TRBJ1-4; D is perhaps TRBD1 (6 bases). This CDR3 has 16 amino acids. The V gene's germline CDR1 is SGHTA and CDR2 FQGNSA. The V end was cut by 3 bases, the J end by 4 bases, with 15 bases between. CDR3 nucleotides: TGTGCCAGCAGCTTCGGGGGGGCGCATCGTAATGAAAAACTGTTTTTT. Protein product: CASSFGGAHRNEKLFF.

The gene calls are TRBV2 and TRBJ2-2; D unclear. The germline V gene encodes CDR1 SNHLY and CDR2 FYNNEI. The CDR3 totals 15 residues. Trimming stripped 0 bases from V and 3 bases from J, with 8 bases between. The CDR3 spells CASSEAETDTGELFF. As DNA, the CDR3 is TGTGCCAGCAGTGAAGCAGAGACGGACACCGGGGAGCTGTTTTTT.